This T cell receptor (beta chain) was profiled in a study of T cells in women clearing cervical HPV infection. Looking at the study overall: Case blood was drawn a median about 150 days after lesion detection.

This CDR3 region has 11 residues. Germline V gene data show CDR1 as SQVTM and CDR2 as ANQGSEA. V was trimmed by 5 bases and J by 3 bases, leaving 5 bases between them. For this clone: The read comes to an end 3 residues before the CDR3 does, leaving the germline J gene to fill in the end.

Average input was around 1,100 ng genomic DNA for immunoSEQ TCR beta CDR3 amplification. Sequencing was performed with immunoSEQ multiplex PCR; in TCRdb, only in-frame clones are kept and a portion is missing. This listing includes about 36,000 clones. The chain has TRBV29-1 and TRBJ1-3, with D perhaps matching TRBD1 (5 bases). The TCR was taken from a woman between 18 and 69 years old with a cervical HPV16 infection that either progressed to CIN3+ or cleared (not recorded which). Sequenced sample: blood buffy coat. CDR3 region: CSVRGGNTIYF. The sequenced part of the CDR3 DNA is TGCAGCGTTAGGGGTGGAAACACC.